The clone carrying this TCR beta chain was picked up many times. Its antigen is still unknown. This sample's TCRbeta library carried unique molecular identifier barcodes. TCRdb recomputed calls from the PCR reads with MiXCR, one row per CDR3 protein. This table holds 480,000 or so distinct CDR3 sequences, about 10% found once. This sample was included in a study of T-cell reconstitution after alpha-beta-depleted transplantation in children. Study-level points and caveats: T cells produced anew were the main source of T-cell counts and diversity one year after transplant. Expanded clones from the graft, numbering several hundred, reportedly supplied alpha-beta T cells about two months after transplant.

With 0 bases removed from V and 12 bases from J, the gap between germline ends came to 10 bases. Germline V lookup: CDR1 SGHRS, CDR2 YFSETQ. The CDR3 consists of 12 residues. The V gene is TRBV5-1, the J gene TRBJ2-1; D gene ambiguous. The sample consisted of PBMCs, taken before TCRalphabeta/CD19-depleted stem cell transplant. The clonotype comes from a child aged 2-15 years with inherited bone marrow failure, due to receive a stem cell transplant. CDR3 sequence (DNA): TGCGCCAGCAGCTTGGGGGCCCTCGGGCAGTTCTTC. It is translated as CASSLGALGQFF. Using reference TRBV5-1 and TRBJ2-1 for the parts outside the CDR3, the full variable domain is KAGVTQTPRYLIKTRGQQVTLSCSPISGHRSVSWYQQTPGQGLQFLFEYFSETQRNKGNFPGRFSGRQFSNSRSEMNVSTLELGDSALYLCASSLGALGQFFGPGTRLTVL.